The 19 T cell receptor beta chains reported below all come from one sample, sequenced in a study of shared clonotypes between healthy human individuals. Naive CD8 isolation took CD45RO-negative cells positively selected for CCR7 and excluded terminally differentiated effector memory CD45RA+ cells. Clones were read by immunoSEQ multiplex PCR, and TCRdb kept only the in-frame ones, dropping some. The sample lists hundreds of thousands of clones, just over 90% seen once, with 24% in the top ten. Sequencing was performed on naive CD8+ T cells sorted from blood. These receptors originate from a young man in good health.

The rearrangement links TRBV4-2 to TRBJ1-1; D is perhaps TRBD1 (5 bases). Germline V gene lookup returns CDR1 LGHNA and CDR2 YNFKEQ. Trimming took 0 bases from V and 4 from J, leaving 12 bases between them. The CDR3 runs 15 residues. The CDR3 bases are TGTGCCAGCAGCCAAGACGTCAGGGTGCGCACTGAAGCTTTCTTT. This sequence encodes CASSQDVRVRTEAFF.

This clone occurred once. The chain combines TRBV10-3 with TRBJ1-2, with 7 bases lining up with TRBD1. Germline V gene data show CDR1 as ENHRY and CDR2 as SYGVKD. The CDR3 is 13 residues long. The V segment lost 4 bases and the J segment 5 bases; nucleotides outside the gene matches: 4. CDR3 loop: CAISGQDRYGYTF. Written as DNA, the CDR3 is TGTGCCATCAGTGGGCAGGACAGGTATGGCTACACCTTC.

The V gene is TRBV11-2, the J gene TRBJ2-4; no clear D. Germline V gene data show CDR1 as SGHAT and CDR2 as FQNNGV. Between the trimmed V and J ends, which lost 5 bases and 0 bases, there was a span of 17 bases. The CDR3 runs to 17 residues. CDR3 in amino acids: CASSPPKRELAKNIQYF. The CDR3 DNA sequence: TGTGCCAGCAGCCCCCCTAAGCGCGAACTAGCCAAAAACATTCAGTACTTC.

CDR3 amino acids: CASRSEGGTEAFF. In nucleotides, the CDR3 is TGCGCCAGCAGATCCGAGGGGGGCACTGAAGCTTTCTTT. The J gene is TRBJ1-1, the V gene TRBV10-2; possibly TRBD1 for D (6 bases). The CDR3 contains 13 residues. The germline CDR1 and CDR2 sequences are WSHSY and SAAADI. Trimming stripped 6 bases from V and 4 bases from J, with 12 bases between.

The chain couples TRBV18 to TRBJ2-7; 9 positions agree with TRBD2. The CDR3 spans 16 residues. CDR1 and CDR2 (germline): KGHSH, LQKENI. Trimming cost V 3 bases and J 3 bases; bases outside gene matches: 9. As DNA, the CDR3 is TGTGCCAGCTCACCTCCCTGGGTAGCGGGGGACTACGAGCAGTACTTC. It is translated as CASSPPWVAGDYEQYF. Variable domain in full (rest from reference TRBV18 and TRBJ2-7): NAGVMQNPRHLVRRRGQEARLRCSPMKGHSHVYWYRQLPEEGLKFMVYLQKENIIDESGMPKERFSAEFPKEGPSILRIQQVVRGDSAAYFCASSPPWVAGDYEQYFGPGTRLTVT.

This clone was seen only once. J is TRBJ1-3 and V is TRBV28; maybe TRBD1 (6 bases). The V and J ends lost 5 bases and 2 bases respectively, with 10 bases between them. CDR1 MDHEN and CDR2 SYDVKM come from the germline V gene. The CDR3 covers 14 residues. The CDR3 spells CASSPTGTGNTIYF. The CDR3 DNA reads TGTGCCAGCAGTCCCACAGGGACTGGAAACACCATATATTTT.

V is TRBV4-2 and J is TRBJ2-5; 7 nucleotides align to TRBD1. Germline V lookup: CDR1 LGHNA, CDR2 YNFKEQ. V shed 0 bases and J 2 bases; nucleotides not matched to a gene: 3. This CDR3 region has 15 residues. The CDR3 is CASSQESRGQETQYF. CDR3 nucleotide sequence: TGTGCCAGCAGCCAAGAATCCAGGGGGCAAGAGACCCAGTACTTC.

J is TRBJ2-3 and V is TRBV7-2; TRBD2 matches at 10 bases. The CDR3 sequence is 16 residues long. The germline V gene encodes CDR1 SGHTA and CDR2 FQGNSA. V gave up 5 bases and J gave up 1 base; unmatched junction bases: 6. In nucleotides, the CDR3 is TGTGCCAGCAGCCCTACCGGGACTAGCGGCACAGATACGCAGTATTTT. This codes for CASSPTGTSGTDTQYF. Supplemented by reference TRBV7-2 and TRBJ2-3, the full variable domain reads GAGVSQSPSNKVTEKGKDVELRCDPISGHTALYWYRQSLGQGLEFLIYFQGNSAPDKSGLPSDRFSAERTGGSVSTLTIQRTQQEDSAVYLCASSPTGTSGTDTQYFGPGTRLTVL.

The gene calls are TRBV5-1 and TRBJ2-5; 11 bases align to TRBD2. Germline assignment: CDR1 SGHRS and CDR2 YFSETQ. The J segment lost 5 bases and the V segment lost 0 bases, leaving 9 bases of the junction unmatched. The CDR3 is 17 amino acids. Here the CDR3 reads CASSLVLAGGPMETQYF. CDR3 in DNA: TGCGCCAGCAGCTTGGTTTTAGCGGGAGGGCCGATGGAGACCCAGTACTTC.

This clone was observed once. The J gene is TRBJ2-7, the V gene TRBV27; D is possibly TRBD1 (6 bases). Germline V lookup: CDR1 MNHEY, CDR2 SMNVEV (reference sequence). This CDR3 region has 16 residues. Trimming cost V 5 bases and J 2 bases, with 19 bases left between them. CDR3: CASSPLDRRMTYEQYF. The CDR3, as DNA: TGTGCCAGCAGTCCGCTGGACAGACGCATGACCTACGAGCAGTACTTC.

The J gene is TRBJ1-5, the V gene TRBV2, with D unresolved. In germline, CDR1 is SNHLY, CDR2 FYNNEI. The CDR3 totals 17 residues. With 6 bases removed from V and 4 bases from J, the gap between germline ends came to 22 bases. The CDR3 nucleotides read TGTGCCAGCAGACCAAGGGATCTGACCGATCGAAATCAGCCCCAGCATTTT. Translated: CASRPRDLTDRNQPQHF.

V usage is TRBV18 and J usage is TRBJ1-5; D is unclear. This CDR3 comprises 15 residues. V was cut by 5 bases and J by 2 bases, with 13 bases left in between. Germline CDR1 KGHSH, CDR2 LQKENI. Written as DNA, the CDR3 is TGTGCCAGCTCATTCGGGCCCCCGGGCAATCAGCCCCAGCATTTT. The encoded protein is CASSFGPPGNQPQHF. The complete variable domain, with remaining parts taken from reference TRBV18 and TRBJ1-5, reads NAGVMQNPRHLVRRRGQEARLRCSPMKGHSHVYWYRQLPEEGLKFMVYLQKENIIDESGMPKERFSAEFPKEGPSILRIQQVVRGDSAAYFCASSFGPPGNQPQHFGDGTRLSIL.

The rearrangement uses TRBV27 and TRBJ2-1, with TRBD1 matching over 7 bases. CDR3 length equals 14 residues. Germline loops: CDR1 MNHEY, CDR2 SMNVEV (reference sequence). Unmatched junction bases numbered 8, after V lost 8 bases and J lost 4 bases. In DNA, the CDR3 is TGTGCCAGCCAACAGGGGTCTGGATACAATGAGCAGTTCTTC. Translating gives CASQQGSGYNEQFF.

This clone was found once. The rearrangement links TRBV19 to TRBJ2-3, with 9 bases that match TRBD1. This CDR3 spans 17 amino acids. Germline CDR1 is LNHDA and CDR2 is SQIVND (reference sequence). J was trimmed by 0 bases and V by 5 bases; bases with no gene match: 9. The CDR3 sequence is CASSGRTGGSSTDTQYF. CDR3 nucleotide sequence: TGTGCCAGTAGTGGACGAACAGGGGGCTCTAGCACAGATACGCAGTATTTT.

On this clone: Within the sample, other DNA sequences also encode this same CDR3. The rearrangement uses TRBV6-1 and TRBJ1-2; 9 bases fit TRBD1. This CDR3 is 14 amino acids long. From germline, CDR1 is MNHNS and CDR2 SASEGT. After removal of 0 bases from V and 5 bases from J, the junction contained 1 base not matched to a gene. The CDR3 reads CASSEAGTGYGYTF. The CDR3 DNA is TGTGCCAGCAGTGAAGCGGGGACAGGGTATGGCTACACCTTC.

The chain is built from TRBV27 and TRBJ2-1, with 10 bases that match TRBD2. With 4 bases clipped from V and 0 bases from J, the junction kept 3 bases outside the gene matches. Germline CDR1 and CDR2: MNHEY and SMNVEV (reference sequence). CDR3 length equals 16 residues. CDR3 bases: TGTGCCAGCAGTTCACCTAGCGGGAGCTCCTACAATGAGCAGTTCTTC. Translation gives CASSSPSGSSYNEQFF.

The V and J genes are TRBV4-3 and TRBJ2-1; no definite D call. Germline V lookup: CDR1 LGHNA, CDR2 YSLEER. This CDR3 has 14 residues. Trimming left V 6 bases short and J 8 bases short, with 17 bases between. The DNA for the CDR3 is TGCGCCAGCAGTCTAATAATCAGTACCCATGAGCAGTTCTTC. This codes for CASSLIISTHEQFF.

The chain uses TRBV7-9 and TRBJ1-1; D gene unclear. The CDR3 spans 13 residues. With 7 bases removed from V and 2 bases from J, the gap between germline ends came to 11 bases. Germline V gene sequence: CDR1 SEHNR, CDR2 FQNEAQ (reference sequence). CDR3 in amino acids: CASKSPGNTEAFF. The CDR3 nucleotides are TGTGCCAGCAAATCCCCCGGCAACACTGAAGCTTTCTTT. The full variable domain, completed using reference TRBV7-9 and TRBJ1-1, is DTGVSQNPRHKITKRGQNVTFRCDPISEHNRLYWYRQTLGQGPEFLTYFQNEAQLEKSRLLSDRFSAERPKGSFSTLEIQRTEQGDSAMYLCASKSPGNTEAFFGQGTRLTVV.

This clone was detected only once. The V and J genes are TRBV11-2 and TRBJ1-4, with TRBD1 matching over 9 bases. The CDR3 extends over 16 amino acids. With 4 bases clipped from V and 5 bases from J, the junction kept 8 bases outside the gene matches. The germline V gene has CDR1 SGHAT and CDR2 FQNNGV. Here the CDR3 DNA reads TGTGCCAGCAGCTCCCACGACAGGGGGTACAATGAAAAACTGTTTTTT. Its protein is CASSSHDRGYNEKLFF.